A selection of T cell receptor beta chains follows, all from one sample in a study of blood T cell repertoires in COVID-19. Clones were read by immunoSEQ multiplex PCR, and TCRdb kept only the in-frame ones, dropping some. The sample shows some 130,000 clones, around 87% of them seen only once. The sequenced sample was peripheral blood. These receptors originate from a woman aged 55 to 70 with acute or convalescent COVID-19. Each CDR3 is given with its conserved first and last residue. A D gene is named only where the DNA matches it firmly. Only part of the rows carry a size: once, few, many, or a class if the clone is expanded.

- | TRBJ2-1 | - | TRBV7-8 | TGTGCCAGCAGCTCCGGACAGACTGGCTACAATGAGCAGTTCTTC | CASSSGQTGYNEQFF
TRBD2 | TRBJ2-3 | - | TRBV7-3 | TGTGCCAGCAGCCCAGAAGGGACTAATCCGACAGATACGCAGTATTTT | CASSPEGTNPTDTQYF
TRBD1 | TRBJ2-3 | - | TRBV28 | TGTGCCAGCAGCCCCTGGATGGGACAGGGAGATACGCAGTATTTT | CASSPWMGQGDTQYF
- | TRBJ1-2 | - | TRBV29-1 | TGCAGCGTGCCTGAGGGAGGCTACACCTTC | CSVPEGGYTF
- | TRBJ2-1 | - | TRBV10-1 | TGCGCCAGCAGTGATTTGCGGGGAAACAATGAGCAGTTCTTC | CASSDLRGNNEQFF
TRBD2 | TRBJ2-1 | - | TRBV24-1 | TGTGCCACCAGTGAGAGACTAGCGGGAGTTGGAGATGAGCAGTTCTTC | CATSERLAGVGDEQFF
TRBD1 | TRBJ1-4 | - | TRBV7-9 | TGTGCCAGCAGCATACCCTCCGGGACAGGGAATAAACTGTTTTTT | CASSIPSGTGNKLFF
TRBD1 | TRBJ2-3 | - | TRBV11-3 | TGTGCCAGCAGCCTAACAGGGGACACAGATACGCAGTATTTT | CASSLTGDTDTQYF
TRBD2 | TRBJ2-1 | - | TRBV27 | TGTGCCAGCAGTCCAGCGGGAGTGGGTTACGAGCAGTTCTTC | CASSPAGVGYEQFF
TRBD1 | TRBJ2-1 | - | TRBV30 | TGTGCCTGTTATCCACAGGGGGTCACCTACAATGAGCAGTTCTTC | CACYPQGVTYNEQFF
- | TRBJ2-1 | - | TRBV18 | TGTGCCAGCTCACCGTTGTCGATGGGGGCGCGTGTTGAGCAGTTCTTC | CASSPLSMGARVEQFF
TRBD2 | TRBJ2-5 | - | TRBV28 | TGTGCCAGCAGTTACCTATTATCCGGACTAGCGGGAGATCAGACCCAGTACTTC | CASSYLLSGLAGDQTQYF
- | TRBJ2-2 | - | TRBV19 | TGTGCCACCTCCTGGGGCAACCAGAACACCGGGGAGCTGTTTTTT | CATSWGNQNTGELFF
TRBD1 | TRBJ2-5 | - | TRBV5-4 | TGTGCCAGCAGTCAGAGATCGTCACAGGGGGAGACCCAGTACTTC | CASSQRSSQGETQYF
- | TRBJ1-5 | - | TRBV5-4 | TGTGCCAGCAGCTTGGGGGGCAGGGATAAAGGCAATCAGCCCCAGCATTTT | CASSLGGRDKGNQPQHF
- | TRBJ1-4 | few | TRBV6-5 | TGTGCCAGCGACCCCGGGACAACAGAAAAACTGTTTTTT | CASDPGTTEKLFF
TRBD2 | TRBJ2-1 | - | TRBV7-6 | TGTGCCAGCAGCTTAGGGACGAGCGGGAGCGATGAGCAGTTCTTC | CASSLGTSGSDEQFF
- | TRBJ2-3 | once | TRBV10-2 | TGCGCCAGCAGTGGTTGGGGACATAGCACAGATACGCAGTATTTT | CASSGWGHSTDTQYF
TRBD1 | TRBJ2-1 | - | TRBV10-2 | TGCGCCGGCGGATCGGGACAGAACAATGAGCAGTTCTTC | CAGGSGQNNEQFF
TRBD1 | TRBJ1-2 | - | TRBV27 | TGTGCCAGCAGTTTTACAGGGGGATTCGGCTACACCTTC | CASSFTGGFGYTF
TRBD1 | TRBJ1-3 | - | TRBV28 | TGTGCCAGCAGTCAGGGACAGGGGATAACAAACACCATATATTTT | CASSQGQGITNTIYF
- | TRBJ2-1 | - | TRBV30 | TGTGCCTGGAGTCCCCTGGGGCCCCGGCAGTTCTTC | CAWSPLGPRQFF
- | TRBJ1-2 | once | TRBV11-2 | TGTGCCAGCATCTCCCTTAGGGCAGGGAGGGATAACTATGGCTACACCTTC | CASISLRAGRDNYGYTF
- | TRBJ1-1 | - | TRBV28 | TGTGCCAGCAGTTTAGCAGGGAGGGTGGGCACTGAAGCTTTCTTT | CASSLAGRVGTEAFF
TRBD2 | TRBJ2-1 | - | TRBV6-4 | TGTGCCAGCTCGGGACTAAACAATGAGCAGTTCTTC | CASSGLNNEQFF
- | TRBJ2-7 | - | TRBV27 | TGTGCCAGCAGTTTATTTGACAGCTCCTACGAGCAGTACTTC | CASSLFDSSYEQYF
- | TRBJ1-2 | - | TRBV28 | TGTGCCAGCAGTTTAGGACAAACTAACTATGGCTACACCTTC | CASSLGQTNYGYTF
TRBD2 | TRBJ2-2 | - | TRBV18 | TGTGCCAGCTCACCACCTTCGGGAAAGCGGGAGAGAACCGGGGAGCTGTTTTTT | CASSPPSGKRERTGELFF
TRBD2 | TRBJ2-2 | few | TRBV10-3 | TGTGCCATCGGGCCCAGCGGGAGGGCCGGGGCCGGGGAGCTGTTTTTT | CAIGPSGRAGAGELFF
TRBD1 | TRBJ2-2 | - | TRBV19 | TGTGCCAGTAGTTCGACAGGGTTGAACACCGGGGAGCTGTTTTTT | CASSSTGLNTGELFF
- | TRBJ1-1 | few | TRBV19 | TGTGCCAGTAGTATTCTTCGGTCCGGGGGAAACACTGAAGCTTTCTTT | CASSILRSGGNTEAFF
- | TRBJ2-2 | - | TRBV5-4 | TGTGCCAGCAGCTTGGATGGCGGGGTTAACACCGGGGAGCTGTTTTTT | CASSLDGGVNTGELFF
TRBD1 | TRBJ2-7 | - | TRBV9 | TGTGCCAGCAGTCAGGGGGCGCGGGCCTACGAGCAGTACTTC | CASSQGARAYEQYF
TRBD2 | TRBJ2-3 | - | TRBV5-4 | TGTGCCAGCAGCCTTAGCGGGATTAGGACAGATACGCAGTATTTT | CASSLSGIRTDTQYF
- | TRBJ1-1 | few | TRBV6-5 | TGTGCCAGCCGAATACAGGGTAACACTGAAGCTTTCTTT | CASRIQGNTEAFF
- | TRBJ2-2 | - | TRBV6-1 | TGTGCCAGCAGTGAGACTAGGGCCGCCGGGGAGCTGTTTTTT | CASSETRAAGELFF
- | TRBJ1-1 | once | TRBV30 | TGTGCCTGGAGTGATCAGGGTGGAGCTTTCTTT | CAWSDQGGAFF
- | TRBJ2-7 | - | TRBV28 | TGTGCCAGCAGCCGCGGAGCCGATTACGAGCAGTACTTC | CASSRGADYEQYF
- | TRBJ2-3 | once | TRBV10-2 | TGCGCCAGCAGTGAGCTTCGACTTACGCAGTATTTT | CASSELRLTQYF
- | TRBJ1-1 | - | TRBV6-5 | TGTGCCAGCATCTTACAGGGAAACACTGAAGCTTTCTTT | CASILQGNTEAFF
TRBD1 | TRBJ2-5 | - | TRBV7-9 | TGTGCCAGCAGCTTAGAGGGGACAGGGGGCTGGGAGACCCAGTACTTC | CASSLEGTGGWETQYF
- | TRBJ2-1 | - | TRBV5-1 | TGCGCCAGCAGCTTGGCGGCTAGCTCCTACAATGAGCAGTTCTTC | CASSLAASSYNEQFF
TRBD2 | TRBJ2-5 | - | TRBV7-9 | TGTGCCAGCAGCAAGAGCGGGAGCGAGACCCAGTACTTC | CASSKSGSETQYF
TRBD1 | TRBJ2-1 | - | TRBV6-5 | TGTGCCAGCAACAGGGGGCCCTACAATGAGCAGTTCTTC | CASNRGPYNEQFF
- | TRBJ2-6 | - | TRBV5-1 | TGCGCCAGCAGCTTGGACAGGGTTGGGGCCAACGTCCTGACTTTC | CASSLDRVGANVLTF
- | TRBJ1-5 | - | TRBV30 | TGTGCCTGGAGCCCCCAGGGTGGTCAGCCCCAGCATTTT | CAWSPQGGQPQHF
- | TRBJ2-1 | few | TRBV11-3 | TGTGCCAGCAGCTTAGCCGCGGGACTCCAATGGGGCAATGAGCAGTTCTTC | CASSLAAGLQWGNEQFF
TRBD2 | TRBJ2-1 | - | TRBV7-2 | TGTGCCAGCAGCTTGATGACTAGCGGGGGCTCCTACAATGAGCAGTTCTTC | CASSLMTSGGSYNEQFF
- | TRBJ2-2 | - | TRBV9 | TGTGCCAGCAGCTCGTCCGCCGGGGAGCTGTTTTTT | CASSSSAGELFF
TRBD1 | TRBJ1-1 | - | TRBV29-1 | TGCAGCGCCCGGACAGGGGTGAACACTGAAGCTTTCTTT | CSARTGVNTEAFF